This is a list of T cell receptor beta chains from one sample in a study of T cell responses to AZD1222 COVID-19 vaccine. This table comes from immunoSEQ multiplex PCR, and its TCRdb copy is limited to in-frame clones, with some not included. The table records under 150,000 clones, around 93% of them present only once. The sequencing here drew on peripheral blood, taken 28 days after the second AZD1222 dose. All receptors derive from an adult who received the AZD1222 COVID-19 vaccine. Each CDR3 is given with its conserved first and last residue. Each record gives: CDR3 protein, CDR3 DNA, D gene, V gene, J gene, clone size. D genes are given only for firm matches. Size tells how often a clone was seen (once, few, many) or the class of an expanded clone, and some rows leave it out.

CDR3aa: CASRALAGGPDTQYF
CDR3nt: TGTGCCAGCCGAGCCTTAGCGGGAGGGCCTGATACGCAGTATTTT
d_gene: TRBD2
v_gene: TRBV2
j_gene: TRBJ2-3
abundance: .

CDR3aa: CASSLSGGETQYF
CDR3nt: TGTGCCAGCAGTTTATCTGGGGGAGAGACCCAGTACTTC
d_gene: .
v_gene: TRBV28
j_gene: TRBJ2-5
abundance: once

CDR3aa: CASRESGDGYTF
CDR3nt: TGTGCCAGCAGGGAATCAGGGGATGGCTACACCTTC
d_gene: .
v_gene: TRBV2
j_gene: TRBJ1-2
abundance: .

CDR3aa: CASSGQGAGYTF
CDR3nt: TGTGCCAGCAGTGGTCAGGGGGCTGGCTACACCTTC
d_gene: TRBD1
v_gene: TRBV2
j_gene: TRBJ1-2
abundance: .

CDR3aa: CASSQSGGKQETQYF
CDR3nt: TGTGCCAGCAGCCAGTCTGGTGGGAAACAAGAGACCCAGTACTTC
d_gene: .
v_gene: TRBV7-3
j_gene: TRBJ2-5
abundance: .

CDR3aa: CASSTGSSNQPQHF
CDR3nt: TGTGCCAGCAGTACAGGGAGTAGCAATCAGCCCCAGCATTTT
d_gene: .
v_gene: TRBV6-2/TRBV6-3
j_gene: TRBJ1-5
abundance: .

CDR3aa: CASSLDSGNGRNEQFF
CDR3nt: TGCGCCAGCAGCTTGGATTCCGGAAATGGCCGAAATGAGCAGTTCTTC
d_gene: .
v_gene: TRBV5-1
j_gene: TRBJ2-1
abundance: .

CDR3aa: CASSLVSRVNTGELFF
CDR3nt: TGTGCCAGCAGCTTAGTCTCTAGAGTTAACACCGGGGAGCTGTTTTTT
d_gene: .
v_gene: TRBV7-2
j_gene: TRBJ2-2
abundance: .

CDR3aa: CASSHTSGSYNEQFF
CDR3nt: TGCGCCAGCAGCCACACTAGCGGGAGCTACAATGAGCAGTTCTTC
d_gene: TRBD2
v_gene: TRBV5-1
j_gene: TRBJ2-1
abundance: .

CDR3aa: CASSLAAVSQPQHF
CDR3nt: TGTGCCAGCAGTCTGGCTGCTGTAAGTCAGCCCCAGCATTTT
d_gene: .
v_gene: TRBV2
j_gene: TRBJ1-5
abundance: .

CDR3aa: CASSFSGLAGSEQFF
CDR3nt: TGTGCCAGCAGTTTTAGTGGACTAGCGGGAAGTGAGCAGTTCTTC
d_gene: TRBD2
v_gene: TRBV11-1
j_gene: TRBJ2-1
abundance: .

CDR3aa: CACQPGTGGWYGYTF
CDR3nt: TGTGCCTGTCAACCCGGGACAGGGGGCTGGTATGGCTACACCTTC
d_gene: TRBD1
v_gene: TRBV30
j_gene: TRBJ1-2
abundance: .

CDR3aa: CASRATGAGGNQPQHF
CDR3nt: TGTGCCAGCAGGGCGACAGGGGCGGGAGGCAATCAGCCCCAGCATTTT
d_gene: TRBD1
v_gene: TRBV27
j_gene: TRBJ1-5
abundance: .

CDR3aa: CASSPDRGRNYGYTF
CDR3nt: TGCGCCAGCAGCCCTGACAGGGGACGTAACTATGGCTACACCTTC
d_gene: TRBD1
v_gene: TRBV10-2
j_gene: TRBJ1-2
abundance: .

CDR3aa: CASSQRRTIYEQYF
CDR3nt: TGTGCCAGCAGCCAACGGAGGACTATCTACGAGCAGTACTTC
d_gene: .
v_gene: TRBV3-1/TRBV3-2
j_gene: TRBJ2-7
abundance: .

CDR3aa: CASSLTGIYNEQFF
CDR3nt: TGTGCCAGCAGCCTAACAGGGATCTACAATGAGCAGTTCTTC
d_gene: .
v_gene: TRBV7-9
j_gene: TRBJ2-1
abundance: .

CDR3aa: CASSYQGYEQYF
CDR3nt: TGTGCCAGCAGTTACCAGGGCTACGAGCAGTACTTC
d_gene: .
v_gene: TRBV6-5
j_gene: TRBJ2-7
abundance: .

CDR3aa: CASSWETGAGEQYF
CDR3nt: TGTGCCAGCAGCTGGGAAACAGGGGCGGGGGAGCAGTACTTC
d_gene: .
v_gene: TRBV5-5
j_gene: TRBJ2-7
abundance: .

CDR3aa: CASSLGRSAPNYEQYF
CDR3nt: TGTGCCAGCAGCCTCGGACGATCTGCTCCAAATTACGAGCAGTACTTC
d_gene: .
v_gene: TRBV3-1/TRBV3-2
j_gene: TRBJ2-7
abundance: .

CDR3aa: CASSLEGNGASPLHF
CDR3nt: TGCGCCAGCAGCTTGGAAGGGAACGGGGCTTCACCCCTCCACTTT
d_gene: .
v_gene: TRBV5-1
j_gene: TRBJ1-6
abundance: .

CDR3aa: CASSLEGTVNTEAFF
CDR3nt: TGTGCCAGCAGCTTAGAAGGGACGGTGAACACTGAAGCTTTCTTT
d_gene: .
v_gene: TRBV7-2
j_gene: TRBJ1-1
abundance: .

CDR3aa: CASSLSSSQPAYF
CDR3nt: TGTGCCAGCAGTTTATCTTCCTCTCAGCCAGCGTACTTT
d_gene: .
v_gene: TRBV27
j_gene: TRBJ2-7
abundance: .

CDR3aa: CSVQGGREGPTTEAFF
CDR3nt: TGCAGCGTTCAAGGGGGGCGAGAGGGTCCAACCACTGAAGCTTTCTTT
d_gene: .
v_gene: TRBV29-1
j_gene: TRBJ1-1
abundance: .

CDR3aa: CASSPRGRATETQYF
CDR3nt: TGTGCCAGCAGCCCTCGCGGGAGGGCCACCGAGACCCAGTACTTC
d_gene: TRBD2
v_gene: TRBV6-4
j_gene: TRBJ2-5
abundance: .

CDR3aa: CSVGSGANVLTF
CDR3nt: TGCAGCGTTGGCTCTGGGGCCAACGTCCTGACTTTC
d_gene: .
v_gene: TRBV29-1
j_gene: TRBJ2-6
abundance: once

CDR3aa: CASSRRMAEGGETQYF
CDR3nt: TGCGCCAGCAGCCGACGTATGGCGGAAGGGGGGGAGACCCAGTACTTC
d_gene: .
v_gene: TRBV4-3
j_gene: TRBJ2-5
abundance: .

CDR3aa: CASSLERPSSGNTIYF
CDR3nt: TGTGCCAGCAGCTTGGAACGCCCGAGCTCTGGAAACACCATATATTTT
d_gene: .
v_gene: TRBV5-5
j_gene: TRBJ1-3
abundance: .

CDR3aa: CASSLSKTNIQYF
CDR3nt: TGTGCCAGCAGTTTATCGAAGACCAACATTCAGTACTTC
d_gene: .
v_gene: TRBV27
j_gene: TRBJ2-4
abundance: .

CDR3aa: CASSIGSSGRYEQYF
CDR3nt: TGTGCCAGTAGTATAGGCTCTAGCGGGAGATACGAGCAGTACTTC
d_gene: TRBD2
v_gene: TRBV19
j_gene: TRBJ2-7
abundance: .

CDR3aa: CASKPGTGNQPQHF
CDR3nt: TGCGCCAGCAAACCCGGGACAGGTAATCAGCCCCAGCATTTT
d_gene: TRBD1
v_gene: TRBV10-2
j_gene: TRBJ1-5
abundance: .

CDR3aa: CASSTGQGLEQYF
CDR3nt: TGTGCCAGCAGCACGGGACAGGGTCTCGAGCAGTACTTC
d_gene: TRBD1
v_gene: TRBV7-3
j_gene: TRBJ2-7
abundance: .

CDR3aa: CASSIALAGVHEQFF
CDR3nt: TGTGCCAGTAGTATAGCACTAGCGGGAGTCCATGAGCAGTTCTTC
d_gene: TRBD2
v_gene: TRBV19
j_gene: TRBJ2-1
abundance: .

CDR3aa: CASSFGGARNQPQHF
CDR3nt: TGTGCCAGCAGTTTTGGGGGGGCGCGGAATCAGCCCCAGCATTTT
d_gene: .
v_gene: TRBV28
j_gene: TRBJ1-5
abundance: .

CDR3aa: CATSDGGQSNQPQHF
CDR3nt: TGTGCCACCAGTGATGGTGGACAGTCCAATCAGCCCCAGCATTTT
d_gene: .
v_gene: TRBV24-1
j_gene: TRBJ1-5
abundance: .

CDR3aa: CASSHGTEAFF
CDR3nt: TGTGCCAGCAGCCACGGGACCGAAGCTTTCTTT
d_gene: .
v_gene: TRBV4-2
j_gene: TRBJ1-1
abundance: .

CDR3aa: CASSQVAGGRDEQYF
CDR3nt: TGTGCCAGCTCACAAGTTGCAGGGGGACGGGACGAGCAGTACTTC
d_gene: TRBD1
v_gene: TRBV18
j_gene: TRBJ2-7
abundance: .

CDR3aa: CASTKGPDTQYF
CDR3nt: TGTGCCAGCACCAAAGGTCCAGATACGCAGTATTTT
d_gene: .
v_gene: TRBV6-5
j_gene: TRBJ2-3
abundance: .

CDR3aa: CASSLEVGSSYNEQFF
CDR3nt: TGTGCCAGCAGCTTGGAAGTGGGTTCCTCCTACAATGAGCAGTTCTTC
d_gene: .
v_gene: TRBV5-4
j_gene: TRBJ2-1
abundance: .

CDR3aa: CATGGPANEAFF
CDR3nt: TGTGCCACCGGGGGGCCAGCTAATGAAGCTTTCTTT
d_gene: .
v_gene: TRBV24-1
j_gene: TRBJ1-1
abundance: few

CDR3aa: CASTLTGGGEKLFF
CDR3nt: TGCGCCAGCACCTTGACAGGGGGAGGAGAAAAACTGTTTTTT
d_gene: TRBD1
v_gene: TRBV5-1
j_gene: TRBJ1-4
abundance: .

CDR3aa: CASSLGLRGVGDTQYF
CDR3nt: TGTGCCAGCAGCTTAGGGCTGCGGGGGGTTGGGGATACGCAGTATTTT
d_gene: TRBD2
v_gene: TRBV11-2
j_gene: TRBJ2-3
abundance: .

CDR3aa: CASSLVGQETQYF
CDR3nt: TGCGCCAGCAGCTTGGTGGGCCAAGAGACCCAGTACTTC
d_gene: .
v_gene: TRBV5-1
j_gene: TRBJ2-5
abundance: .

CDR3aa: CASGSGVGYTF
CDR3nt: TGTGCCAGCGGGAGTGGAGTGGGCTACACCTTC
d_gene: .
v_gene: TRBV6-5
j_gene: TRBJ1-2
abundance: .

CDR3aa: CASSPNEGRLSYEQYF
CDR3nt: TGTGCCAGCTCACCTAATGAGGGCCGCCTCTCCTACGAGCAGTACTTC
d_gene: .
v_gene: TRBV18
j_gene: TRBJ2-7
abundance: .

CDR3aa: CASSQGRGAGQPQHF
CDR3nt: TGTGCCAGCAGCCAGGGCCGGGGGGCGGGACAGCCCCAGCATTTT
d_gene: .
v_gene: TRBV5-5
j_gene: TRBJ1-5
abundance: .

CDR3aa: CASSSEQGWSYGYTF
CDR3nt: TGTGCCAGCAGCTCCGAACAGGGGTGGAGCTATGGCTACACCTTC
d_gene: TRBD1
v_gene: TRBV7-2
j_gene: TRBJ1-2
abundance: .